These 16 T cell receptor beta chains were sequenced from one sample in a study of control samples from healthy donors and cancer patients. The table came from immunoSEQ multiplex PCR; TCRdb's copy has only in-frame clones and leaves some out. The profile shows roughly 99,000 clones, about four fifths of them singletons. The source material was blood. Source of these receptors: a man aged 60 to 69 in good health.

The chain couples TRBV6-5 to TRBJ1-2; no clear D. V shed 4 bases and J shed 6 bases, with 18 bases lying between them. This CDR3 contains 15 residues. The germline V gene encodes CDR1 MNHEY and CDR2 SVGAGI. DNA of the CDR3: TGTGCCAGCAGTTTTTCCTTTGGGGAGGGCAATGGCTACACCTTC. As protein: CASSFSFGEGNGYTF.

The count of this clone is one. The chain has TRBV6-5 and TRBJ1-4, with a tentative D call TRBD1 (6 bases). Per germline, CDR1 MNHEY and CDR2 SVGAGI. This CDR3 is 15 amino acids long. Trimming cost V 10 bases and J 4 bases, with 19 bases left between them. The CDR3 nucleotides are TGTGCCACCCTCCATATACAGGGAGGTAATGAAAAACTGTTTTTT. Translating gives CATLHIQGGNEKLFF.

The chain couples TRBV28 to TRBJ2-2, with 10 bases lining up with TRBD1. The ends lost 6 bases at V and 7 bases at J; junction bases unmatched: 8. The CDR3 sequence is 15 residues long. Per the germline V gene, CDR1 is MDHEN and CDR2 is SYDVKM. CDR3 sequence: CASRPDRGRIGELFF. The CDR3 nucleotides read TGTGCCAGCAGACCAGACAGGGGGCGGATCGGGGAGCTGTTTTTT.

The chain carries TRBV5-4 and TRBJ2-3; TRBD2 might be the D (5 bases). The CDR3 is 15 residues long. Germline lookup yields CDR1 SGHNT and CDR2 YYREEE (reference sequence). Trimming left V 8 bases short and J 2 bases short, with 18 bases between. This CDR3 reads CASNDGPTNTDTQYF. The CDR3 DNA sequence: TGTGCCAGTAACGACGGGCCGACTAACACAGATACGCAGTATTTT. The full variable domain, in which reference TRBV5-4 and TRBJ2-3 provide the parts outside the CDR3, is ETGVTQSPTHLIKTRGQQVTLRCSSQSGHNTVSWYQQALGQGPQFIFQYYREEENGRGNFPPRFSGLQFPNYSSELNVNALELDDSALYLCASNDGPTNTDTQYFGPGTRLTVL.

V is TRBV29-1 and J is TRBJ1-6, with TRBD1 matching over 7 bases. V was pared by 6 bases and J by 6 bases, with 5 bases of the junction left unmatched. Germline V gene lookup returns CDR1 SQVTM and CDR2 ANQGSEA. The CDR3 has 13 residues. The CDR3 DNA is TGCAGCGTAGGACAGGCTGTTAATTCACCCCTCCACTTT. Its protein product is CSVGQAVNSPLHF. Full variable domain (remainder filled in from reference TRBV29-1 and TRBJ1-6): SAVISQKPSRDICQRGTSLTIQCQVDSQVTMMFWYRQQPGQSLTLIATANQGSEATYESGFVIDKFPISRPNLTFSTLTVSNMSPEDSSIYLCSVGQAVNSPLHFGNGTRLTVT.

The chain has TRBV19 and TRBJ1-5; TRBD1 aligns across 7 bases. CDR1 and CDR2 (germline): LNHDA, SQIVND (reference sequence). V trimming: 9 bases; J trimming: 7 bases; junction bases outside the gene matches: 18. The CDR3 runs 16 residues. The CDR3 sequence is CARSQRRGQSGQPQHF. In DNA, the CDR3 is TGTGCCAGGAGTCAGAGAAGGGGACAGTCAGGCCAGCCCCAGCATTTT.

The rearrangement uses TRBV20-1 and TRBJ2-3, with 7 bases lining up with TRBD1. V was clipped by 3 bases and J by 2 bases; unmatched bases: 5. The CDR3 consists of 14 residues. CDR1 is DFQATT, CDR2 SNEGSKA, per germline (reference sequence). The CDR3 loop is CSASSDRNTDTQYF. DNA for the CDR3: TGCAGTGCTAGTTCGGACAGGAACACAGATACGCAGTATTTT.

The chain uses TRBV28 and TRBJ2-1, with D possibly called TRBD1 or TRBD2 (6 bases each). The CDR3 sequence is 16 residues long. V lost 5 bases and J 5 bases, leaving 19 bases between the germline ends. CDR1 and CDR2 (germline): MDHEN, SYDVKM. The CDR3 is CASSPPRGLGDNEQFF. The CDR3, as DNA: TGTGCCAGCAGTCCCCCTCGGGGGCTCGGCGACAATGAGCAGTTCTTC.

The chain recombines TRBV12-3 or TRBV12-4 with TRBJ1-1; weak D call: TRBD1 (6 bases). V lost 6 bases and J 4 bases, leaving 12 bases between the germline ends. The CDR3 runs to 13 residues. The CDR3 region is CASRPGASTEAFF. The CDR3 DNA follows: TGTGCCAGCAGGCCAGGGGCAAGCACTGAAGCTTTCTTT.

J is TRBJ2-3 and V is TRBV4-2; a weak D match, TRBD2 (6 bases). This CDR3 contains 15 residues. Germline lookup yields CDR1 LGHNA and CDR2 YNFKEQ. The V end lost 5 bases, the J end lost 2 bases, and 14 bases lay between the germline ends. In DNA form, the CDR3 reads TGTGCCAGCAGCACCGGGGGACTCGACACAGATACGCAGTATTTT. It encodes CASSTGGLDTDTQYF.

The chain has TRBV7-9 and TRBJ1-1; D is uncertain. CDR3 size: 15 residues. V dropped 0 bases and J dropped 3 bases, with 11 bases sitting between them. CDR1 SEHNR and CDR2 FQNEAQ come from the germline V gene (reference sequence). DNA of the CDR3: TGTGCCAGCAGCTTAGCGATCCAGGTGGACACTGAAGCTTTCTTT. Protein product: CASSLAIQVDTEAFF.

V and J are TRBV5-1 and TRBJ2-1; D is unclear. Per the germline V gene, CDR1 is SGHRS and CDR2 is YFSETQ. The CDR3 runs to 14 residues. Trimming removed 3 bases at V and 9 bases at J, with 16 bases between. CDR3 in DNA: TGCGCCAGCAGCTCAAATGCAAGGGCCGGTGAGCAGTTCTTC. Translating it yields CASSSNARAGEQFF.

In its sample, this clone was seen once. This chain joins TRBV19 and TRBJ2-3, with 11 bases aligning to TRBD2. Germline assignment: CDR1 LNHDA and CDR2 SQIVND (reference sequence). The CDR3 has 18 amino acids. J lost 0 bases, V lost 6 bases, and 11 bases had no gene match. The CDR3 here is CASSGGTSGAPSTDTQYF. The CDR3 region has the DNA TGTGCCAGTAGCGGAGGGACTAGCGGAGCACCTAGCACAGATACGCAGTATTTT.

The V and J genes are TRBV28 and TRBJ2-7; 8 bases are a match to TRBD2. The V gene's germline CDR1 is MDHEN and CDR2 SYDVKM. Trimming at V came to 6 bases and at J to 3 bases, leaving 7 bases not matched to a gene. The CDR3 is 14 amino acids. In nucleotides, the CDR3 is TGTGCCAGCAGGGCAGCGGGGGTGATCTACGAGCAGTACTTC. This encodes CASRAAGVIYEQYF.

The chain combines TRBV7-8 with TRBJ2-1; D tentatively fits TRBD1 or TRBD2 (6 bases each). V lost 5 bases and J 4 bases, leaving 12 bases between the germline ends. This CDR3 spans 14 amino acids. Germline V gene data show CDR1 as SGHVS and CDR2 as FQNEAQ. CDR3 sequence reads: CASSPRGLYNEQFF. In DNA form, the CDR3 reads TGTGCCAGCAGCCCCCGGGGGCTATACAATGAGCAGTTCTTC.

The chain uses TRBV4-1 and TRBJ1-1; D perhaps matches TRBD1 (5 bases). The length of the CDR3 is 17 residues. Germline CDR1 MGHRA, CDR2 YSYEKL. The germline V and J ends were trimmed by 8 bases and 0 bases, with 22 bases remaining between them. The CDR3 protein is CASFPGPRDFMNTEAFF. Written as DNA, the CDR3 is TGCGCCAGCTTTCCGGGACCGAGAGATTTCATGAACACTGAAGCTTTCTTT.